This T cell receptor (beta chain) was documented in a study of blood T cells in healthy people across ages. This CDR3 region has 14 residues. V was clipped by 4 bases and J by 5 bases, with 16 bases between them. The V gene's germline CDR1 is SGHRS and CDR2 YFSETQ. As to this clonotype: Its target is unknown.

General study findings and limits: In older individuals, TCR beta diversity per million T cells was lower, falling roughly linearly with age.

A sample-barcoded 5' primer and a J-beta primer mix were used in a second PCR of roughly 7 to 12 cycles. TCRdb called the 5' RACE reads again in MiXCR, with one record for every CDR3 protein. The sample holds some 930,000 distinct CDR3 sequences, almost 30% seen once. This sample also appeared in a second study, on T cells of mothers and their children.

The receptor was derived from a middle-aged woman in good health. The material sequenced was blood. The chain joins TRBV5-1 to TRBJ2-7, with D tentatively TRBD1 (6 bases). In nucleotides, the CDR3 is TGCGCCAGCAGCGTCCAACAGGGTCCACACGAGCAGTACTTC. Its protein product is CASSVQQGPHEQYF.